This TCR beta chain was retrieved from a study of cytomegalovirus exposure and HLA in healthy donors. Study-wide points: Among TCR beta chains, those listed as cytomegalovirus-associated numbered fewer than 200.

A remark on this clone: No antigen is known for it.

The PCR used 60 Vbeta and 13 Jbeta primers. Sequenced by immunoSEQ multiplex PCR; TCRdb stores in-frame clones only, minus some. The sample shows 140,000 to 150,000 clones, more than 55% of them seen only once. The V and J ends lost 0 bases and 4 bases respectively, with 10 bases between them. The CDR3 length is 15 residues. Germline CDR1 and CDR2: SGHTS and YDEGEE. This TCR derives from a woman aged 60-75 years in good health and CMV-seronegative. Sequenced: PBMCs. This chain uses TRBV5-8 with TRBJ2-2, with D possibly TRBD1 on 5 matching bases. The CDR3 is CASSLEGSATGELFF. Here the CDR3 DNA reads TGTGCCAGCAGCTTGGAGGGGTCAGCCACCGGGGAGCTGTTTTTT.